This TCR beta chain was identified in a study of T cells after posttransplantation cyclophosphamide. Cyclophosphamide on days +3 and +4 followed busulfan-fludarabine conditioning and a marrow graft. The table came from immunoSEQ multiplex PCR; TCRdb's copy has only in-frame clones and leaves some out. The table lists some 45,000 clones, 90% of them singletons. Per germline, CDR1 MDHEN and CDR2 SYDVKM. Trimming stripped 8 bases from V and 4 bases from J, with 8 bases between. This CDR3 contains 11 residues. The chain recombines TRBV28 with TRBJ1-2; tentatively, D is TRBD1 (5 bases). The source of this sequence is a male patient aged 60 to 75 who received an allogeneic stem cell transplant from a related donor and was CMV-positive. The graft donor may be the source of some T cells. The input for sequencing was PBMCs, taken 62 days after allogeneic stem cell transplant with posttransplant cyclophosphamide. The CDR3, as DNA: TGTGCCAGCGGACAACTCTATGGCTACACCTTC. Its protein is CASGQLYGYTF.